One and the same sample provided the 5 T cell receptor beta chains below, sequenced in a study of T cells after yellow fever vaccination. TCRdb used MiXCR to reprocess the 5' RACE reads, holding one entry per CDR3 protein. The table shows a few hundred thousand distinct CDR3 sequences, with 6.2% occurring only once. The sequencing here drew on PBMCs, taken 5 days after the yellow fever booster vaccination. These receptors were taken from a man under 40 who received the YFV17D yellow fever vaccine.

This clonotype was seen just once. Its ends do not fully match the called genes, so a read error is possible. The chain uses TRBV20-1 and TRBJ1-3; D call uncertain. CDR3 size: 14 residues. Germline lookup yields CDR1 DFQATT and CDR2 SNEGSKA (reference sequence). The CDR3 loop is CGAVHGYSGNTIYF. The CDR3 DNA follows: TGCGGTGCTGTCCACGGTTACTCTGGAAACACCATATATTTT.

The rearrangement links TRBV19 to TRBJ2-1, with a weak D call TRBD1 (5 bases). V gave up 9 bases and J gave up 0 bases, with 15 bases separating them. Looked up from germline, CDR1 is LNHDA and CDR2 is SQIVND (reference sequence). CDR3 length equals 15 residues. CDR3 residues: CASSKGAFSYNEQFF. Written as DNA, the CDR3 is TGTGCCAGCTCTAAAGGGGCCTTCTCCTACAATGAGCAGTTCTTC. The full variable domain, completed using reference TRBV19 and TRBJ2-1, is DGGITQSPKYLFRKEGQNVTLSCEQNLNHDAMYWYRQDPGQGLRLIYYSQIVNDFQKGDIAEGYSVSREKKESFPLTVTSAQKNPTAFYLCASSKGAFSYNEQFFGPGTRLTVL.

The sample holds a few counts of this clonotype. The rearrangement joins TRBV9 to TRBJ2-3, with 8 bases aligning to TRBD2. The CDR3 is made up of 14 amino acids. Trimming removed 3 bases from V and 7 bases from J; junction bases left unmatched: 7. In germline, CDR1 is SGDLS, CDR2 YYNGEE. CDR3 protein: CASSAGPGGNTQYF. The CDR3 DNA sequence: TGTGCCAGCAGCGCCGGCCCGGGGGGGAATACGCAGTATTTT.

Ten or more counts support this clonotype. The chain has TRBV4-2 and TRBJ1-1, with 7 nucleotides matching TRBD1. This CDR3 is built from 21 residues. V was pared by 4 bases and J by 3 bases, with 26 bases of the junction left unmatched. In germline, CDR1 is LGHNA, CDR2 YNFKEQ. The DNA for the CDR3 is TGTGCCAGCAGCCCCCGGTCAATAGGGGGACGGTGGGGGACAGAGGACACTGAAGCTTTCTTT. It yields the protein CASSPRSIGGRWGTEDTEAFF.

This clonotype was detected many times. The chain links TRBV21-1 to TRBJ2-4; TRBD1, the D gene given by the table, was not confirmed from the DNA. TRBV21-1 has pseudogene status. The length of the CDR3 is 16 residues. As DNA, the CDR3 is TGTGCCAGCAGCAAGAGTAGGGACGAGGGCAAAAACATTCAGTACTTC. This gives the protein CASSKSRDEGKNIQYF.